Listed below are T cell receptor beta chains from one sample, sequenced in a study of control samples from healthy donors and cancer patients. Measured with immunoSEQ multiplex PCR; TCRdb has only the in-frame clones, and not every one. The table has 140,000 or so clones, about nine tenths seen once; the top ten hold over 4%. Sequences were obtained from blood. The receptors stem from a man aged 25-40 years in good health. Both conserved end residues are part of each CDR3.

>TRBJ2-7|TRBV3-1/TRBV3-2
CASSPGQGPYEQYF
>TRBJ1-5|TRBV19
CASILTGDSNQPQHF
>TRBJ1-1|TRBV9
CASSVGVGTGYTEAFF
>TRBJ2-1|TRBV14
CASSFRDPRTYNEQFF
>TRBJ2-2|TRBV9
CASSVNSRGNTGELFF
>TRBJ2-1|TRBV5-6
CASSPRWLAGGYNEQFF
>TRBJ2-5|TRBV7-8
CASSSTGGEVETQYF
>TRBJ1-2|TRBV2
CASSEGQQYTF
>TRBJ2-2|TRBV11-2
CASMGDRGNTGELFF
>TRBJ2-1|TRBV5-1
CASSLAGTSSYNEQFF
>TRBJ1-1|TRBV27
CASSFQGATEAFF
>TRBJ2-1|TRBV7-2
CASSSVSGGYNEQFF
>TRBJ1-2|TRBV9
CASSVSPRTGVSGYTF
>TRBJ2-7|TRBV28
CASSLILQEQYF
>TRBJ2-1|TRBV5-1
CASGSEFVNEQFF
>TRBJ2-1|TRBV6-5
CASTPGLAGGREQFF
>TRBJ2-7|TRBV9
CASSRQGSQSYEQYF
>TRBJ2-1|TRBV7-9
CASSGTSGSDSSYNEQFF
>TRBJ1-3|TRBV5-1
CASSPDPGQGSGNTIYF
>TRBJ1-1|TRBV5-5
CASTLEGVKGTEAFF
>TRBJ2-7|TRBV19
CASSETQSYEQYF
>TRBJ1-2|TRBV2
CASSERDRNYGYTF
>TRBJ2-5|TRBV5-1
CASSLEGTPRETQYF
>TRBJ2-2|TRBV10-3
CAISEIGLNTGELFF
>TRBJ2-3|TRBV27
CASSDLDRGNTDTQYF
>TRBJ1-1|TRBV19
CASSIPSPHRFTGPSMNTEAFF
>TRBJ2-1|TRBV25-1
CASSRSSYNEQFF
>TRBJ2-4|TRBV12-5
CASGLEKTGTSFGIQYF
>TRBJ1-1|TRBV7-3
CASSPNPGDTEAFF
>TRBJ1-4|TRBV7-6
CASSLAGGLNEKLFF
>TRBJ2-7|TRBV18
CASSPSTSGSYEQYF
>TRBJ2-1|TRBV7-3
CASSLFRTGLNEQFF
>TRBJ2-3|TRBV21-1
CASSKKSLLAMWTDTQYF
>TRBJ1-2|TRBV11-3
CASSLGQWGQADYGYTF
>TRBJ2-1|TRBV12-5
CASGRLADTNEQFF
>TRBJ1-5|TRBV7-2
CASSLGGDSNQPQHF
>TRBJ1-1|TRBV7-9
CASSFAGTGPNTEAFF
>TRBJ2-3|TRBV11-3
CASSLWRQTGGNTDTQYF
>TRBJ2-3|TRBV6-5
CASKGLSTDTQYF
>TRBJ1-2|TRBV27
CASSTTSATDRPNYGYTF
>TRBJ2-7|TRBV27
CASSSRQGGYEQYF
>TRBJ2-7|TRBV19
CASSSQVAGTGVYEQYF
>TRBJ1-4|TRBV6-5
CVRGTRGEKLFF
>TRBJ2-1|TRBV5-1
CASSPDGALPYNEQFF
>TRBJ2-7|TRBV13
CASSPRLGLDGLISSEQYF
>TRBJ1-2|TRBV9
CASSAQTGQGASGYTF
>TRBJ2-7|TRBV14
CASSFRLAGGVDEQYF
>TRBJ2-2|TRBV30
CAWIRTENTGELFF